A selection of T cell receptor beta chains follows, all from one sample in a study of beta chain features in type 1 diabetes. Clones were sequenced by immunoSEQ multiplex PCR, and TCRdb holds only the in-frame ones, with some missing. The sample holds hundreds of thousands of clones; 13% are singletons and the top ten take 0.022%. Sequencing input: naive CD4+ T cells from blood. The receptors originated from a man in his late teens or twenties with type 1 diabetes. Both conserved end residues are part of each CDR3. A D gene is named only where the DNA matches it firmly. Size values are once, few and many counts, or a class for expanded clones, and some rows have none.

J gene	V gene	clone size	D gene	CDR3 protein	CDR3 DNA
TRBJ1-5	TRBV30	once	TRBD1	CAWGTGTGGHQPQHF	TGTGCCTGGGGCACCGGGACAGGGGGCCATCAGCCCCAGCATTTT
TRBJ2-1	TRBV6-1	NA	TRBD1	CASRTGTAYNEQFF	TGTGCCAGCAGAACCGGGACAGCCTACAATGAGCAGTTCTTC
TRBJ1-4	TRBV5-6	NA	NA	CASSLGTLPNEKLFF	TGTGCCAGCAGCTTGGGGACTCTCCCTAATGAAAAACTGTTTTTT
TRBJ2-5	TRBV18	few	NA	CASSPRGQETQYF	TGTGCCAGCTCACCGAGGGGCCAAGAGACCCAGTACTTC
TRBJ2-5	TRBV18	few	TRBD2	CASSPGLAGVETQYF	TGTGCCAGCTCACCTGGACTAGCGGGGGTCGAGACCCAGTACTTC
TRBJ2-1	TRBV6-5	few	NA	CASTLQGGGYNEQFF	TGTGCCAGCACCCTACAGGGGGGGGGCTACAATGAGCAGTTCTTC
TRBJ1-1	TRBV23-1	many	TRBD1	CASSQSNGQGPFEAFF	TGCGCCAGCAGTCAATCGAATGGACAGGGCCCTTTTGAAGCTTTCTTT
TRBJ1-6	TRBV7-2	NA	TRBD1	CASSRSDRANSPLHF	TGTGCCAGCAGTCGATCGGACAGGGCTAATTCACCCCTCCACTTT
TRBJ1-5	TRBV19	few	NA	CASSAGVNQPQHF	TGTGCCAGTAGTGCAGGGGTAAATCAGCCCCAGCATTTT
TRBJ2-3	TRBV7-2	NA	NA	CASSFALGAGSTDTQYF	TGTGCCAGCAGCTTCGCCCTAGGTGCGGGGAGCACAGATACGCAGTATTTT
TRBJ2-7	TRBV18	few	TRBD1	CASSPRTGEAVYEQYF	TGTGCCAGCTCACCCCGAACAGGGGAAGCTGTCTACGAGCAGTACTTC
TRBJ1-1	TRBV15	few	TRBD1	CATSPGQGFMNTEAFF	TGTGCCACCAGCCCGGGACAGGGATTCATGAACACTGAAGCTTTCTTT
TRBJ1-1	TRBV29-1	few	NA	CSVQGRMNTEAFF	TGCAGCGTACAGGGTAGAATGAACACTGAAGCTTTCTTT
TRBJ2-5	TRBV11-2	NA	TRBD1	CASSRDRGETQYF	TGTGCCAGCAGCCGGGACAGGGGGGAGACCCAGTACTTC
TRBJ1-2	TRBV15	NA	TRBD1	CATSRGQGYGYTF	TGTGCCACCAGCAGAGGACAGGGTTATGGCTACACCTTC
TRBJ2-7	TRBV2	NA	NA	CASRQRGFSYEQYF	TGTGCCAGCAGGCAGAGGGGGTTCTCCTACGAGCAGTACTTC
TRBJ1-6	TRBV30	once	NA	CAWSTSGNSPLHF	TGTGCCTGGAGTACAAGCGGTAATTCACCCCTCCACTTT
TRBJ2-3	TRBV4-2	few	NA	CASSQEGLGDTQYF	TGTGCCAGCAGCCAAGAGGGGTTAGGGGATACGCAGTATTTT
TRBJ2-5	TRBV7-9	NA	NA	CASSPNLGLSWETQYF	TGTGCCAGCAGCCCAAACCTCGGACTTTCTTGGGAGACCCAGTACTTC
TRBJ1-2	TRBV2	NA	NA	CASSVLGGSYGYTF	TGTGCCAGCAGTGTGTTGGGCGGCTCCTATGGCTACACCTTC
TRBJ2-3	TRBV28	few	NA	CASSSPGTGGPTPPDTQYF	TGTGCCAGCAGTTCTCCGGGGACTGGGGGACCAACTCCCCCAGATACGCAGTATTTT
TRBJ2-3	TRBV19	NA	TRBD1	CASKIQGAADTQYF	TGTGCCAGTAAAATCCAGGGGGCGGCAGATACGCAGTATTTT
TRBJ2-6	TRBV4-1	NA	TRBD1	CASSQGWDSSGANVLTF	TGCGCCAGCAGCCAAGGATGGGACAGCTCTGGGGCCAACGTCCTGACTTTC
TRBJ2-2	TRBV5-1	NA	NA	CASSLAGRVTGELFF	TGCGCCAGCAGCTTGGCGGGCAGGGTCACCGGGGAGCTGTTTTTT
TRBJ2-3	TRBV10-3	NA	NA	CAINAVTADTQYF	TGTGCCATCAACGCCGTCACAGCAGATACGCAGTATTTT
TRBJ2-1	TRBV6-1	few	NA	CASSEGQGYRFF	TGTGCCAGCAGTGAAGGGCAGGGGTACCGGTTCTTC
TRBJ1-3	TRBV25-1	NA	NA	CASSPLGGNTIYF	TGTGCCAGCAGTCCCCTGGGGGGAAACACCATATATTTT
TRBJ1-3	TRBV4-1	few	NA	CASSPRRDSGNTIYF	TGCGCCAGCAGCCCGAGGAGGGACTCTGGAAACACCATATATTTT
TRBJ1-2	TRBV14	NA	NA	CASSPDRFSPGGYTF	TGTGCCAGCAGCCCAGACAGGTTCTCCCCCGGCGGCTACACCTTC
TRBJ1-2	TRBV29-1	NA	TRBD1	CSVKPWGTDLNYGYTF	TGCAGCGTTAAACCGTGGGGGACAGACCTTAACTATGGCTACACCTTC
TRBJ2-2	TRBV5-1	NA	NA	CASSYRNVGELFF	TGCGCCAGCAGCTATAGGAACGTCGGGGAGCTGTTTTTT
TRBJ2-7	TRBV6-5	NA	NA	CASSYSWDGYEQYF	TGTGCCAGCAGTTACTCTTGGGACGGCTACGAGCAGTACTTC
TRBJ2-7	TRBV11-2	NA	NA	CASTVRDSHSYEQYF	TGTGCCAGCACCGTCCGGGACTCGCATTCCTACGAGCAGTACTTC
TRBJ2-2	TRBV7-2	once	NA	CASSGGRRNTGELFF	TGTGCCAGCAGCGGGGGACGGAGGAACACCGGGGAGCTGTTTTTT
TRBJ2-3	TRBV11-3	NA	NA	CASSLDGSTDTQYF	TGTGCCAGCAGCTTAGATGGCAGCACAGATACGCAGTATTTT
TRBJ1-1	TRBV23-1	NA	TRBD1	CASSQSLSQGADTEAFF	TGCGCCAGCAGTCAATCTCTTTCGCAGGGGGCGGACACTGAAGCTTTCTTT
TRBJ2-3	TRBV7-9	NA	TRBD2	CASSKTGGSTGDTQYF	TGTGCCAGCAGTAAGACGGGAGGGAGCACAGGAGATACGCAGTATTTT
TRBJ2-3	TRBV7-2	few	NA	CASSLVLGISTDTQYF	TGTGCCAGCAGCTTAGTCCTGGGAATTAGCACAGATACGCAGTATTTT
TRBJ1-4	TRBV2	NA	TRBD1	CASSEIPGGNEKLFF	TGTGCCAGCAGTGAAATCCCAGGGGGAAATGAAAAACTGTTTTTT
TRBJ1-6	TRBV28	few	TRBD1	CASSRGTGKFSPLHF	TGTGCCAGCAGCCGCGGGACAGGGAAATTTTCACCCCTCCACTTT
TRBJ1-2	TRBV4-1	NA	NA	CASSRPVDGRTNYGYTF	TGCGCCAGCAGCCGCCCTGTGGACGGACGAACTAACTATGGCTACACCTTC
TRBJ2-1	TRBV15	NA	NA	CATSRGAGAFQGLEQFF	TGTGCCACCAGCAGAGGGGCAGGGGCATTCCAAGGCTTGGAGCAGTTCTTC
TRBJ1-5	TRBV7-9	NA	TRBD1	CASSLELGQGSNQPQHF	TGTGCCAGCAGCTTAGAACTGGGACAGGGTAGCAATCAGCCCCAGCATTTT
TRBJ1-2	TRBV6-5	NA	NA	CASSYGGIGYGYTF	TGTGCCAGCAGTTATGGGGGAATTGGGTATGGCTACACCTTC
TRBJ1-1	TRBV30	NA	NA	CAWSVEQLNTEAFF	TGTGCCTGGAGTGTCGAACAGCTGAACACTGAAGCTTTCTTT
TRBJ1-6	TRBV30	NA	NA	CAWSVSPAGGSYNSPLHF	TGTGCCTGGAGTGTATCCCCGGCGGGCGGATCCTATAATTCACCCCTCCACTTT
TRBJ2-7	TRBV27	few	TRBD2	CASRSGGYEQYF	TGTGCCAGCAGAAGCGGGGGGTACGAGCAGTACTTC
TRBJ1-1	TRBV5-6	few	NA	CASSLPTGFTEAFF	TGTGCCAGCAGCTTGCCTACAGGGTTCACTGAAGCTTTCTTT
TRBJ2-2	TRBV30	NA	NA	CAWRQGHTGELFF	TGTGCCTGGAGACAGGGACACACCGGGGAGCTGTTTTTT